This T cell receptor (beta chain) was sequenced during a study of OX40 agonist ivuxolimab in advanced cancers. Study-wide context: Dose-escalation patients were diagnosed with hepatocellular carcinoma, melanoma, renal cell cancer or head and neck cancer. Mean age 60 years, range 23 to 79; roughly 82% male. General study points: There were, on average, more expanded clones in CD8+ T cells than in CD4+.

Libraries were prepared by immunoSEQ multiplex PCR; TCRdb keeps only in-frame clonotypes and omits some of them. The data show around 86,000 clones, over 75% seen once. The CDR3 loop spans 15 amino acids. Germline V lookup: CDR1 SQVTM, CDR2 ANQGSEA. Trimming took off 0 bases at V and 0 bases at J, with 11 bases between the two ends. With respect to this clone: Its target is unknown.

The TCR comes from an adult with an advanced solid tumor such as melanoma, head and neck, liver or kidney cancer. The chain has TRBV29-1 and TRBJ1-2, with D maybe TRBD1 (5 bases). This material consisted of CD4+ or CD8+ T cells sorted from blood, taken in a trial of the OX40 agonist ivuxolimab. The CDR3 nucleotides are TGCAGCGTTGAAGATCAGGGCAGCGCTAACTATGGCTACACCTTC. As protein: CSVEDQGSANYGYTF.